This passage covers 28 T cell receptor beta chains from one sample sequenced in a study of cytomegalovirus exposure and HLA in healthy donors. The PCR ran on 60 Vbeta and 13 Jbeta primers. TCRdb's copy holds only in-frame clones and misses some; the assay was immunoSEQ multiplex PCR. The sample lists around 150,000 clones; around three quarters were seen once. Sequencing used PBMCs. Receptors originate from a woman aged 40 to 50 in good health and CMV-seronegative.

The chain links TRBV9 to TRBJ2-1; TRBD2 aligns across 7 bases. Per the germline V gene, CDR1 is SGDLS and CDR2 is YYNGEE. V lost 0 bases and J lost 0; bases outside the gene matches: 0. The CDR3 runs to 15 residues. The DNA for the CDR3 is TGTGCCAGCAGCGTAGGCGGGGGCTCCTACAATGAGCAGTTCTTC. Translating it yields CASSVGGGSYNEQFF.

In its sample, this clone was seen once. This sequence joins TRBV5-1 and TRBJ1-2, with D perhaps TRBD1 (5 bases). The CDR3 loop spans 14 amino acids. The germline gives CDR1 SGHRS, CDR2 YFSETQ. Trimming stripped 4 bases from V and 1 base from J, with 11 bases between. Here the CDR3 DNA reads TGCGCCAGCAGCCCACGACAGCATAACTATGGCTACACCTTC. It codes for CASSPRQHNYGYTF.

In this sample, this clone turned up once. The junction does not match germline at one end; this may be a read error. This chain uses TRBV7-9 with TRBJ2-7, with D possibly TRBD1 on 5 matching bases. This CDR3 is built from 12 residues. Germline V CDR1 and CDR2: SEHNR, FQNEAQ (reference sequence). This CDR3 reads CSSSLTSKTAYF. DNA for the CDR3: TGTTCCAGCAGCCTCACAAGCAAGACAGCGTACTTC.

The J gene is TRBJ1-4, the V gene TRBV2, with D possibly matching TRBD1 (5 bases). CDR1 is SNHLY and CDR2 is FYNNEI in the germline V gene. The CDR3 covers 13 residues. V lost 4 bases to trimming and J lost 8 bases, with 11 bases between them. The CDR3 spells CASSGQGNEKLFF. The CDR3 region has the DNA TGTGCCAGCAGTGGGCAGGGAAACGAAAAACTGTTTTTT.

The chain joins TRBV9 to TRBJ2-1; 9 bases agree with TRBD2. The CDR3 spans 15 residues. The V segment lost 2 bases and the J segment 1 base; nucleotides outside the gene matches: 1. Germline V gene data show CDR1 as SGDLS and CDR2 as YYNGEE. The CDR3 sequence is CASSVLAGSYNEQFF. The CDR3 DNA follows: TGTGCCAGCAGCGTTCTAGCGGGATCCTACAATGAGCAGTTCTTC.

The chain couples TRBV19 to TRBJ2-7; D possibly corresponds to TRBD1 (5 bases). Between the trimmed V and J ends, which lost 8 bases and 2 bases, there was a span of 10 bases. This CDR3 has 12 amino acids. CDR1 LNHDA and CDR2 SQIVND come from the germline V gene (reference sequence). CDR3 coding DNA: TGTGCCAGTTCAGGGTCACCCTACGAGCAGTACTTC. This sequence encodes CASSGSPYEQYF.

V gene TRBV2 combines with J gene TRBJ1-1, with 9 bases matching TRBD1. This CDR3 contains 14 residues. Trimming removed 5 bases from V and 3 bases from J; junction bases left unmatched: 4. CDR1 and CDR2 (germline): SNHLY, FYNNEI. The CDR3, as DNA: TGTGCCAGCAGTTACAGGGGGCAGGACACTGAAGCTTTCTTT. Translated: CASSYRGQDTEAFF.

This clone was observed a handful of times. This sequence joins TRBV4-2 and TRBJ2-1, with 14 positions matching TRBD2. Trimming removed 3 bases from V and 5 bases from J; junction bases left unmatched: 0. The CDR3 covers 15 residues. Germline-derived CDR1 and CDR2 are LGHNA and YNFKEQ. DNA for the CDR3: TGTGCCAGCAGCCAGACTAGCGGGGGGGACAATGAGCAGTTCTTC. It specifies CASSQTSGGDNEQFF.

The gene calls are TRBV4-1 and TRBJ1-2, with TRBD1 matching 10 bases. Germline V lookup: CDR1 MGHRA, CDR2 YSYEKL. Trimming removed 4 bases from V and 4 bases from J; junction bases left unmatched: 6. This CDR3 comprises 15 residues. This CDR3 is CASSPRDRGFYGYTF. CDR3 in DNA: TGCGCCAGCAGCCCGCGGGACAGGGGATTCTATGGCTACACCTTC.

CDR3 protein: CASSFGIRQTQYF. The CDR3 nucleotides are TGTGCCAGCAGCTTTGGTATCAGGCAGACCCAGTACTTC. This chain joins TRBV7-2 and TRBJ2-5; D is unresolved. Germline V gives CDR1 SGHTA, CDR2 FQGNSA. The germline V and J ends were trimmed by 3 bases and 6 bases, with 11 bases remaining between them. The length of the CDR3 is 13 residues.

The CDR3 is CASSEQDQPQHF. The CDR3 region has the DNA TGCGCCAGCAGTGAGCAGGATCAGCCCCAGCATTTT. The chain has TRBV10-2 and TRBJ1-5; no definite D call. There are 12 residues in the CDR3. V was shortened by 2 bases and J by 5 bases, with 4 bases between the two germline ends. Germline-derived CDR1 and CDR2 are WSHSY and SAAADI.

The chain employs TRBV19 and TRBJ1-2, with 10 bases fitting TRBD1. The CDR3 totals 17 residues. Germline values: CDR1 LNHDA, CDR2 SQIVND (reference sequence). J gave up 5 bases and V 1 base, and 10 bases lay outside the gene matches. In DNA, the CDR3 is TGTGCCAGTAGTATAGTAAATCGGGACAGGGGAGGATATGGCTACACCTTC. Translating it yields CASSIVNRDRGGYGYTF.

This chain joins TRBV18 and TRBJ1-1; weak D call: TRBD1 (5 bases). V gave up 2 bases and J gave up 2 bases, with 9 bases separating them. Germline CDR1 KGHSH, CDR2 LQKENI. This CDR3 spans 14 amino acids. Written as DNA, the CDR3 is TGTGCCAGCTCACCAGGGGGAGGAAACACTGAAGCTTTCTTT. The encoded protein is CASSPGGGNTEAFF.

The V call is TRBV4-2, the J call TRBJ2-6, with TRBD1 as a possible D gene (5 bases). This CDR3 spans 15 amino acids. CDR1 and CDR2 from the germline V gene are LGHNA and YNFKEQ. V gave up 6 bases and J gave up 1 base, with 10 bases separating them. CDR3 nucleotides: TGTGCCAGCAGTCCCCAGGGTTCTGGGGCCAACGTCCTGACTTTC. Translation: CASSPQGSGANVLTF.

In DNA, the CDR3 is TGTGCCAGCAGCTTGGAATGGCGAGGGAGCTACAATGAGCAGTTCTTC. Translating gives CASSLEWRGSYNEQFF. The chain employs TRBV7-2 and TRBJ2-1, with a possible D match to TRBD2 (5 bases). The CDR3 sequence is 16 residues long. Germline CDR1 and CDR2: SGHTA and FQGNSA. Trimming took off 3 bases at V and 3 bases at J, with 15 bases between the two ends. The whole variable domain, remainder taken from reference TRBV7-2 and TRBJ2-1, is GAGVSQSPSNKVTEKGKDVELRCDPISGHTALYWYRQSLGQGLEFLIYFQGNSAPDKSGLPSDRFSAERTGGSVSTLTIQRTQQEDSAVYLCASSLEWRGSYNEQFFGPGTRLTVL.

As for this clone: Sequence at one end of the junction differs from germline and may be a read error. The CDR3 sequence is CSSSSLAPPYNEQFF. The CDR3 nucleotides are TGTTCCAGCAGCTCCCTAGCGCCTCCCTACAATGAGCAGTTCTTC. The genes are TRBV7-9 and TRBJ2-1; D possibly corresponds to TRBD2 (6 bases). Germline CDR1 reads SEHNR; CDR2 reads FQNEAQ (reference sequence). The CDR3 spans 15 residues.

The gene calls are TRBV5-1 and TRBJ2-7, with D unresolved. V was trimmed by 4 bases and J by 2 bases, leaving 16 bases between them. CDR1 and CDR2 from the germline V gene are SGHRS and YFSETQ. The CDR3 totals 15 residues. CDR3 loop: CASSQTPTRTYEQYF. The CDR3 DNA is TGCGCCAGCAGCCAAACACCGACCAGGACCTACGAGCAGTACTTC.

CDR3 bases: TGTGCCAGTAGTACCTGGACAGGGAACACTGAAGCTTTCTTT. Its protein product is CASSTWTGNTEAFF. This chain links TRBV19 with TRBJ1-1; TRBD1 matches 7 bases. The J segment lost 1 base and the V segment lost 4 bases, leaving 3 bases of the junction unmatched. The CDR3 is 14 residues long. The germline V gene encodes CDR1 LNHDA and CDR2 SQIVND (reference sequence).

The chain uses TRBV6-1 and TRBJ1-1; 8 nucleotides agree with TRBD1. This CDR3 comprises 15 residues. CDR1 and CDR2 from the germline V gene are MNHNS and SASEGT. V gave up 9 bases and J gave up 0 bases; unmatched junction bases: 9. As DNA, the CDR3 is TGTGCCAGTAAGACAGGGGTACGCATGAACACTGAAGCTTTCTTT. Its protein is CASKTGVRMNTEAFF.

This chain connects TRBV9 to TRBJ2-1; D unclear. V lost 3 bases and J lost 7, with 5 bases in between. The length of the CDR3 is 11 residues. Germline V gene sequence: CDR1 SGDLS, CDR2 YYNGEE. The CDR3 nucleotides read TGTGCCAGCAGCGGGGCTAATGAGCAGTTCTTC. Amino acids: CASSGANEQFF.

The CDR3 nucleotides read TGCGCCAGCAGCTGGACAGGGGGGCCCCATGGCTACACCTTC. Its translation is CASSWTGGPHGYTF. The V and J genes are TRBV23-1 and TRBJ1-2; 10 bases are a match to TRBD1. TRBV23-1 is reported as an ORF; its role is uncertain. This CDR3 has 14 amino acids. J lost 6 bases, V lost 6 bases, and 7 bases had no gene match.

This clone has just one count. The rearrangement uses TRBV10-1 and TRBJ2-3, with D perhaps TRBD2 (7 bases). The CDR3 is 18 residues long. Germline assignment: CDR1 WNHNN and CDR2 SYGVQD (reference sequence). The germline V and J ends were trimmed by 0 bases and 4 bases, with 20 bases remaining between them. The CDR3 DNA reads as TGCGCCAGCAGTGAGTCACCCCCGGCGGGAGAGGGGGCAGATACGCAGTATTTT. Amino acid sequence: CASSESPPAGEGADTQYF.

The rearrangement links TRBV29-1 to TRBJ2-6; D may be TRBD1 (5 bases). CDR1 is SQVTM, CDR2 ANQGSEA, per germline. The CDR3 is 13 residues long. Trimming pared 4 bases from V and 2 bases from J, leaving 6 bases between. For the CDR3, the DNA is TGCAGCGTTGGGGGCCCTGGGGCCAACGTCCTGACTTTC. Protein sequence: CSVGGPGANVLTF.

This clone was counted only a few times. This chain uses TRBV28 with TRBJ1-5; 9 bases match TRBD1. The V gene's germline CDR1 is MDHEN and CDR2 SYDVKM. The CDR3 is 17 residues long. The V and J ends lost 6 bases and 5 bases, in that order; junction bases with no gene match: 14. The CDR3 bases are TGTGCCAGCAGCCCCCTCGGGACAGGGATTGCTTATCAGCCCCAGCATTTT. This translates into CASSPLGTGIAYQPQHF.

This clone was seen only once. The chain employs TRBV27 and TRBJ2-5, with 8 bases matching TRBD1. The V segment lost 3 bases and the J segment 5 bases; nucleotides outside the gene matches: 2. The CDR3 extends over 13 amino acids. CDR1 is MNHEY, CDR2 SMNVEV, per germline (reference sequence). The DNA for the CDR3 is TGTGCCAGCAGTTTGACAGGGGCGGAGACCCAGTACTTC. Translating it yields CASSLTGAETQYF.

There are a few counts of this clone. The V and J genes are TRBV2 and TRBJ2-7, with D possibly TRBD1 on 5 matching bases. Per the germline V gene, CDR1 is SNHLY and CDR2 is FYNNEI. This CDR3 has 11 amino acids. V gave up 6 bases and J gave up 7 bases, with 10 bases separating them. The CDR3 coding sequence is TGTGCCAGCAGGGGGCAGACTGAGCAGTACTTC. Translating gives CASRGQTEQYF.

This clone turned up a few times. The CDR3, as DNA: TGTGCCAGCAACGAACAGGGCTGGAGTCAGCCCCAGCATTTT. This translates into CASNEQGWSQPQHF. The V call is TRBV2, the J call TRBJ1-5, with TRBD1 as a possible D gene (6 bases). CDR1 and CDR2 (germline): SNHLY, FYNNEI. V was shortened by 7 bases and J by 6 bases, with 16 bases between the two germline ends. The CDR3 is 14 residues long.

This clone was recorded once. The genes are TRBV7-8 and TRBJ2-5; 10 bases map to TRBD2. In germline, CDR1 is SGHVS, CDR2 FQNEAQ. This CDR3 has 14 amino acids. V was pared by 4 bases and J by 5 bases, with 4 bases of the junction left unmatched. The CDR3 nucleotides are TGTGCCAGCAGCTCCTCACTAGCGGGGGAGACCCAGTACTTC. Its translation is CASSSSLAGETQYF.